This T cell receptor beta chain was sequenced for a study of blood T cell repertoires in COVID-19. Study-level background: Whether acute or convalescent, the COVID-19 samples came from the United States, Italy and Spain.

Sequenced by immunoSEQ multiplex PCR; TCRdb stores in-frame clones only, minus some. This sample yields about 220,000 clones, of which around 81% are seen a single time; 3% to 3.5% belongs to the top ten. Germline assignment: CDR1 SGHDT and CDR2 YYEEEE. The CDR3 is 15 amino acids. The V end lost 1 base, the J end lost 4 bases, and 11 bases lay between the germline ends. The source material was peripheral blood. This TCR was recovered from a woman aged 25-40 years who had recovered from COVID-19. The rearrangement links TRBV5-6 to TRBJ1-4, with D possibly being TRBD1 (6 bases). The CDR3 coding sequence is TGTGCCAGCAGCTTGAAGACAGGTAGTAATGAAAAACTGTTTTTT. Amino acid sequence: CASSLKTGSNEKLFF.